This TCR beta chain was retrieved from a study of blood T cell repertoires in COVID-19. Across the study: Samples of COVID-19 (acute and convalescent) were obtained from the United States, Italy and Spain.

Using immunoSEQ multiplex PCR, the repertoire was profiled, and TCRdb retains in-frame clones only, with some absent. The sample holds approximately 350,000 clones, about four fifths seen once. CDR3 length: 12 amino acids. V dropped 7 bases and J dropped 2 bases, with 9 bases sitting between them. Germline V gives CDR1 SNHLY, CDR2 FYNNEI. Sequenced sample: PBMCs or T cells enriched from blood (not recorded which). V usage is TRBV2 and J usage is TRBJ2-7; possibly TRBD1 for D (5 bases). This TCR was recovered from a woman aged 45-60 years who had recovered from COVID-19. CDR3 amino acids: CASKGLPYEQYF. The DNA of the CDR3 is TGTGCCAGCAAGGGGCTCCCCTACGAGCAGTACTTC.